This entry features one T cell receptor beta chain sequence. The sample comes from a study of blood T cell repertoires in COVID-19. Study information: COVID-19 samples from acute and convalescent phases originated in the United States, Italy and Spain. From T cells, B-cell-depleted T cells, or PBMCs came the material, which was cDNA or gDNA.

In the original workflow: Cell counts per sample came from amplifying reference gene primers. Assay: immunoSEQ multiplex PCR; the TCRdb copy retains only in-frame clones and omits some. The V and J calls and clone size come from that table; D and trimming were worked out from the DNA. The table shows 150,000 or so clones, with roughly 69% occurring only once. The receptor was isolated from a woman aged 70-85 years with acute or convalescent COVID-19. Sample: peripheral blood.

The CDR3 region is CASSNSAQGWGGELFF. The CDR3 region has the DNA TGTGCCAGCAGCAATTCAGCTCAGGGGTGGGGCGGGGAGCTGTTTTTT. The chain joins TRBV4-2 to TRBJ2-2, with a possible D match to TRBD1 (6 bases). There are 16 residues in the CDR3. Trimming removed 5 bases from V and 7 bases from J, with 20 bases in between. CDR1 and CDR2 from the germline V gene are LGHNA and YNFKEQ.